The clone carrying this T cell receptor (beta chain) was observed a handful of times. The CDR3 regions of TCR beta were amplified from RNA transcripts. The HTBI set primed first-round TCR CDR3 RT-PCR. Each CDR3 protein is one row after TCRdb ran MiXCR on the multiplex PCR reads. The sample lists about 640,000 distinct CDR3 sequences; roughly 20% were seen once. This specimen comes from a study of T cells in Graves' hyperthyroidism and ophthalmopathy. Germline V lookup: CDR1 MNHEY, CDR2 SMNVEV (reference sequence). CDR3 length equals 16 residues. V was pared by 0 bases and J by 4 bases, with 6 bases of the junction left unmatched. PBMCs were collected from an approximately 10 ml volume of fresh peripheral blood.

This sequence joins TRBV27 and TRBJ2-1; 7 bases map to TRBD2. What was sequenced was blood. This clonotype originated in a man between 25 and 39 years old with Graves' ophthalmopathy. The CDR3 loop reads CASSLSAGDAYNEQFF. The CDR3 bases are TGTGCCAGCAGTTTATCGGCGGGAGATGCTTACAATGAGCAGTTCTTC.